The 14 T cell receptor beta chains presented below share a single source sample, sequenced in a study of cytomegalovirus exposure and HLA in healthy donors. TCRdb's table, derived via immunoSEQ multiplex PCR, lists solely in-frame clones and lacks some. The sample lists under 80,000 clones, approximately 93% occurring once. Sequenced sample: PBMCs. The receptors here all came from a woman between 18 and 29 years old in good health and CMV-seronegative.

This chain links TRBV10-2 with TRBJ1-3, with a tentative D call TRBD1 (5 bases). Trimming left V 0 bases short and J 2 bases short, with 8 bases between. Germline CDR1 and CDR2: WSHSY and SAAADI. The CDR3 loop spans 15 amino acids. The CDR3: CASSESGGTGNTIYF. CDR3 in DNA: TGCGCCAGCAGTGAGTCGGGGGGAACTGGAAACACCATATATTTT.

This sequence joins TRBV4-3 and TRBJ2-7; 10 bases align to TRBD1. Germline assignment: CDR1 LGHNA and CDR2 YSLEER. The CDR3 loop spans 15 amino acids. Trimming cost V 1 base and J 7 bases; bases outside gene matches: 7. The CDR3 protein is CASSQAWDRGGEQYF. In DNA form, the CDR3 reads TGCGCCAGCAGCCAAGCGTGGGACAGGGGAGGAGAGCAGTACTTC.

V gene TRBV7-2 combines with J gene TRBJ1-6; D is ambiguous. CDR1 SGHTA and CDR2 FQGNSA come from the germline V gene. Trimming stripped 4 bases from V and 10 bases from J, with 11 bases between. The CDR3 spans 13 residues. The CDR3 DNA reads as TGTGCCAGCAGCTACCGATCTACCTCACCCCTCCACTTT. Amino acids: CASSYRSTSPLHF.

For the CDR3, the DNA is TGTGCCATCAGTGAAGGAATGGGACAGAGTTCTGGAAACACCATATATTTT. Protein sequence: CAISEGMGQSSGNTIYF. The chain combines TRBV10-3 with TRBJ1-3; TRBD1 matches at 7 bases. The CDR3 is 17 amino acids. The junction had 9 bases not matched to a gene; V was cut back by 3 bases and J by 1 base. Germline V gene sequence: CDR1 ENHRY, CDR2 SYGVKD.

This chain links TRBV5-1 with TRBJ1-1; D remains unclear. CDR3 size: 15 residues. The V gene's germline CDR1 is SGHRS and CDR2 YFSETQ. Trimming shortened V by 4 bases and J by 0 bases, and 13 bases separated the two germline ends. CDR3 in amino acids: CASSPRGDMNTEAFF. In DNA form, the CDR3 reads TGCGCCAGCAGCCCCCGGGGAGATATGAACACTGAAGCTTTCTTT.

The CDR3 coding sequence is TGTGCCAGCAGCTTACTAGCGGGAGGGCCAGGCAATGAGCAGTTCTTC. This sequence encodes CASSLLAGGPGNEQFF. V usage is TRBV7-3 and J usage is TRBJ2-1, with 12 positions matching TRBD2. Trimming cost V 2 bases and J 6 bases; bases outside gene matches: 5. CDR1 and CDR2 (germline): SGHTA, FQGTGA. The length of the CDR3 is 16 residues. Variable domain in full (rest from reference TRBV7-3 and TRBJ2-1): GAGVSQTPSNKVTEKGKYVELRCDPISGHTALYWYRQSLGQGPEFLIYFQGTGAADDSGLPNDRFFAVRPEGSVSTLKIQRTERGDSAVYLCASSLLAGGPGNEQFFGPGTRLTVL.

The gene calls are TRBV7-9 and TRBJ1-1; TRBD1 matches at 8 bases. V lost 4 bases and J lost 0; bases outside the gene matches: 7. This CDR3 has 16 amino acids. Per the germline V gene, CDR1 is SEHNR and CDR2 is FQNEAQ (reference sequence). In DNA form, the CDR3 reads TGTGCCAGCAGCTCTCCGGGACAGGCCATGAACACTGAAGCTTTCTTT. It is translated as CASSSPGQAMNTEAFF.

This chain joins TRBV19 and TRBJ1-1; 9 bases fit TRBD1. V trimming: 6 bases; J trimming: 1 base; junction bases outside the gene matches: 6. Per the germline V gene, CDR1 is LNHDA and CDR2 is SQIVND (reference sequence). The CDR3 sequence is 15 residues long. The CDR3 DNA reads TGTGCCAGTAGACCTACAGGGGGCGGGAACACTGAAGCTTTCTTT. It codes for CASRPTGGGNTEAFF.

The V gene is TRBV4-1, the J gene TRBJ1-2; TRBD1 agrees at 7 bases. CDR1 is MGHRA and CDR2 is YSYEKL in the germline V gene. Trimming took 0 bases from V and 0 from J; bases not matched to a gene: 10. The CDR3 has 18 amino acids. CDR3 bases: TGCGCCAGCAGCCAAGATAGGGGGCACCCCCCCGCTAACTATGGCTACACCTTC. This gives the protein CASSQDRGHPPANYGYTF.

This chain connects TRBV30 to TRBJ1-5, with D unresolved. Germline V CDR1 and CDR2: GTSNPN, SVGIG (reference sequence). The V end was cut by 0 bases, the J end by 2 bases, with 5 bases between. The CDR3 runs 13 residues. The CDR3 DNA reads TGTGCCTGGAGTGTCCAGGGCAATCAGCCCCAGCATTTT. Protein product: CAWSVQGNQPQHF. Full variable domain (rest looked up from reference TRBV30 and TRBJ1-5): SQTIHQWPATLVQPVGSPLSLECTVEGTSNPNLYWYRQAAGRGLQLLFYSVGIGQISSEVPQNLSASRPQDRQFILSSKKLLLSDSGFYLCAWSVQGNQPQHFGDGTRLSIL.

The V and J genes are TRBV2 and TRBJ1-5, with TRBD1 matching over 9 bases. This CDR3 is built from 17 residues. Germline values: CDR1 SNHLY, CDR2 FYNNEI. V was clipped by 0 bases and J by 7 bases; unmatched bases: 10. CDR3 in amino acids: CASSEAVSLDRGQPQHF. CDR3 sequence (DNA): TGTGCCAGCAGTGAAGCTGTGTCCCTGGACAGGGGACAGCCCCAGCATTTT.

The genes are TRBV19 and TRBJ2-1; 10 bases line up with TRBD2. Trimming cost V 9 bases and J 5 bases; bases outside gene matches: 7. Germline V gene data show CDR1 as LNHDA and CDR2 as SQIVND (reference sequence). The CDR3 is made up of 14 amino acids. The CDR3 spells CASSSGRVNNEQFF. In nucleotides, the CDR3 is TGTGCCAGCTCAAGCGGGAGGGTGAACAATGAGCAGTTCTTC. The entire variable domain, with the rest obtained from reference TRBV19 and TRBJ2-1, is as follows: DGGITQSPKYLFRKEGQNVTLSCEQNLNHDAMYWYRQDPGQGLRLIYYSQIVNDFQKGDIAEGYSVSREKKESFPLTVTSAQKNPTAFYLCASSSGRVNNEQFFGPGTRLTVL.

In its sample, this clone was seen a few times. The chain joins TRBV7-3 to TRBJ2-1; D possibly corresponds to TRBD1 (6 bases). Germline assignment: CDR1 SGHTA and CDR2 FQGTGA. This CDR3 has 16 residues. The V end was cut by 5 bases, the J end by 0 bases, with 14 bases between. The CDR3 coding sequence is TGTGCCAGCAGCCGTTTGGGGGCCAGCTCCTACAATGAGCAGTTCTTC. Translation gives CASSRLGASSYNEQFF.

The rearrangement uses TRBV19 and TRBJ2-1, with 9 bases identical to TRBD2. CDR1 and CDR2 from the germline V gene are LNHDA and SQIVND (reference sequence). V gave up 5 bases and J gave up 10 bases; unmatched junction bases: 6. The length of the CDR3 is 13 residues. In DNA, the CDR3 is TGTGCCAGTAGTTGGGGACTAGCCCGAGAGCAGTTCTTC. It codes for CASSWGLAREQFF.